A selection of T cell receptor beta chains follows, all from one sample in a study of graft-versus-host responses after intestinal transplantation. Profiled with immunoSEQ multiplex PCR; TCRdb holds only in-frame clones, not every one. The sample lists tens of thousands of clones; roughly 89% were seen once. The sequencing here drew on PBMCs, taken 65 to 70 days after intestinal transplantation. The source is a human patient who received an intestinal transplant, so some T cells may come from the graft donor. The CDR3 runs from the conserved cysteine through the conserved F or W. Fields, in order: D gene, J gene, V gene, clone size, CDR3 protein, CDR3 DNA. The D gene is left open where the match is weak. The size entry is marked missing in some rows and otherwise reads once, few, many or a size class.

>TRBD2|TRBJ2-7|TRBV19|.
CASSIRTSGGWEQYF
TGTGCCAGTAGTATCCGGACTAGCGGGGGTTGGGAGCAGTACTTC
>.|TRBJ2-7|TRBV12-5|once
CASNWEQYF
TGTGCTAGTAACTGGGAGCAGTACTTC
>.|TRBJ2-3|TRBV18|.
CASSPSSVSSTDTQYF
TGTGCCAGCTCACCGTCCTCCGTTTCTAGCACAGATACGCAGTATTTT
>.|TRBJ2-7|TRBV6-5|.
CASSYADRGEQYF
TGTGCCAGCAGTTACGCAGACAGAGGGGAGCAGTACTTC
>.|TRBJ1-2|TRBV7-8|few
CASSFRRGPNYGYTF
TGTGCCAGCAGCTTTCGCCGTGGGCCAAACTATGGCTACACCTTC
>.|TRBJ2-7|TRBV7-6|few
CASSPNSIEQYF
TGTGCCAGCAGCCCCAATAGTATCGAGCAGTACTTC
>TRBD1|TRBJ2-7|TRBV10-2|once
CASSEGTGGYEQYF
TGCGCCAGCAGTGAGGGGACAGGAGGGTACGAGCAGTACTTC
>.|TRBJ2-3|TRBV7-9|.
CASSLVPTADTQYF
TGTGCCAGCAGCTTGGTTCCGACAGCAGATACGCAGTATTTT
>.|TRBJ1-5|TRBV7-2|.
CASSPERLRGNQPQHF
TGTGCCAGCAGCCCGGAACGACTTCGGGGCAATCAGCCCCAGCATTTT
>TRBD2|TRBJ2-5|TRBV13|.
CASSLDGTRGQETQYF
TGTGCCAGCAGCTTAGATGGGACTAGGGGCCAAGAGACCCAGTACTTC
>.|TRBJ1-2|TRBV9|.
CASSALVAGPFNYGYTF
TGTGCCAGCAGCGCCCTTGTGGCAGGCCCCTTTAACTATGGCTACACCTTC
>.|TRBJ2-3|TRBV11-2|.
CASSSTRDFSTDTQYF
TGTGCCAGCAGCTCTACAAGGGACTTTAGCACAGATACGCAGTATTTT
>TRBD1|TRBJ2-3|TRBV4-1|.
CASSLPGQGADTQYF
TGCGCCAGCAGCCTACCGGGACAGGGAGCAGATACGCAGTATTTT
>.|TRBJ2-7|TRBV11-2|.
CASSLAGTPSLSYEQYF
TGTGCCAGCAGCTTAGCCGGGACCCCGTCCCTCTCCTACGAGCAGTACTTC
>.|TRBJ2-7|TRBV27|.
CASSFNRMGEQYF
TGTGCCAGCAGTTTCAACCGGATGGGGGAGCAGTACTTC
>.|TRBJ1-6|TRBV7-2|.
CASRGARSDNSPLHF
TGTGCCAGCAGGGGGGCTCGAAGTGATAATTCACCCCTCCACTTT
>.|TRBJ2-1|TRBV7-9|.
CASSQGTTDEQFF
TGTGCCAGCAGCCAGGGGACGACCGATGAGCAGTTCTTC
>TRBD2|TRBJ2-7|TRBV7-2|.
CASSLGILANEQYF
TGTGCCAGCAGCTTAGGCATACTAGCGAACGAGCAGTACTTC
>.|TRBJ2-7|TRBV18|.
CASSPSAGLGEQYF
TGTGCCAGCTCACCAAGTGCGGGACTGGGCGAGCAGTACTTC
>.|TRBJ2-7|TRBV13|.
CASSLEFGKPPEQYF
TGTGCCAGCAGCTTAGAGTTCGGGAAGCCTCCCGAGCAGTACTTC
>.|TRBJ2-3|TRBV6-5|.
CASSPDLSADTQYF
TGTGCCAGCAGCCCAGATCTCAGTGCAGATACGCAGTATTTT
>.|TRBJ1-2|TRBV25-1|.
CASSELFGRAEPYGYTF
TGTGCCAGCAGTGAACTTTTCGGGAGAGCAGAGCCTTATGGCTACACCTTC
>TRBD2|TRBJ2-5|TRBV18|.
CASSHKTSGLETQYF
TGTGCCAGCTCCCATAAGACTAGCGGCCTGGAGACCCAGTACTTC
>TRBD1|TRBJ2-1|TRBV19|.
CASSIEEGARSHEQFF
TGTGCCAGTAGTATTGAAGAGGGGGCGCGTAGCCATGAGCAGTTCTTC
>.|TRBJ1-2|TRBV13|once
CASHRSLTYGYTF
TGTGCCAGCCATAGATCGTTGACCTATGGCTACACCTTC
>.|TRBJ1-2|TRBV27|.
CASSFQAGGGYTF
TGTGCCAGCAGTTTTCAGGCAGGCGGTGGCTACACCTTC
>TRBD1|TRBJ2-5|TRBV11-2|.
CASSPWDRLNGVQETQYF
TGTGCCAGCAGCCCCTGGGACAGATTGAATGGGGTCCAAGAGACCCAGTACTTC
>TRBD1|TRBJ2-7|TRBV29-1|.
CSVEKLPFRQGQGGYEQYF
TGCAGCGTTGAAAAATTACCGTTCCGGCAGGGACAGGGGGGGTACGAGCAGTACTTC
>.|TRBJ2-7|TRBV5-4|once
CASSEQGNEQYF
TGTGCCAGCAGCGAACAGGGTAACGAGCAGTACTTC
>.|TRBJ1-2|TRBV29-1|.
CSVDDRVGYTF
TGCAGCGTTGACGACCGAGTTGGCTACACCTTC
>TRBD1|TRBJ2-7|TRBV27|.
CATLGRDRGLYEQYF
TGTGCCACCTTAGGGAGGGACAGGGGACTTTACGAGCAGTACTTC
>.|TRBJ2-5|TRBV6-1|once
CASSTSMGSEETQYF
TGTGCCAGCAGTACCTCCATGGGCTCTGAAGAGACCCAGTACTTC
>.|TRBJ2-3|TRBV27|.
CASSLMGADTQYF
TGTGCCAGCAGTTTAATGGGGGCAGATACGCAGTATTTT
>TRBD1|TRBJ2-5|TRBV18|.
CASSPRSGQGAAGQETQYF
TGTGCCAGCTCACCACGGTCAGGACAGGGGGCAGCTGGGCAAGAGACCCAGTACTTC
>.|TRBJ2-1|TRBV29-1|.
CSVEERYPNSYNEQFF
TGCAGCGTTGAAGAGAGGTACCCGAACTCCTACAATGAGCAGTTCTTC
>.|TRBJ2-1|TRBV20-1|.
CSAPTYNEQFF
TGCAGTGCTCCTACCTACAATGAGCAGTTCTTC
>TRBD2|TRBJ2-1|TRBV6-4|few
CASSAGTSGGDNEQFF
TGTGCCAGCAGTGCCGGGACTAGCGGGGGGGACAATGAGCAGTTCTTC
>.|TRBJ1-3|TRBV7-9|.
CASSSPNRAGNTIYF
TGTGCCAGCAGCTCCCCTAACAGGGCTGGAAACACCATATATTTT
>.|TRBJ1-4|TRBV11-3|.
CASSFQMKEGEKLFF
TGTGCCAGCAGCTTTCAGATGAAAGAAGGGGAAAAACTGTTTTTT
>TRBD1|TRBJ1-2|TRBV5-4|.
CASSPGSPGQGPGAYGYTF
TGTGCCAGCAGCCCTGGCTCCCCCGGACAGGGCCCGGGGGCCTATGGCTACACCTTC
>TRBD1|TRBJ1-5|TRBV6-1|.
CASSDDRGRSNQPQHF
TGTGCCAGCAGTGATGACAGGGGGCGAAGCAATCAGCCCCAGCATTTT
>TRBD1|TRBJ2-1|TRBV7-9|.
CASSLGTGLNEQFF
TGTGCCAGCAGCTTAGGGACAGGGCTCAATGAGCAGTTCTTC
>TRBD1|TRBJ1-4|TRBV5-4|.
CASSLSGTGGVNEKLFF
TGTGCCAGCAGCTTGTCGGGGACAGGTGGGGTAAATGAAAAACTGTTTTTT
>.|TRBJ2-5|TRBV7-6|.
CASSLVPEETQYF
TGTGCCAGCAGCTTAGTGCCCGAAGAGACCCAGTACTTC
>.|TRBJ2-7|TRBV5-1|.
CASSLFQGSYEQYF
TGCGCCAGCAGCCTTTTTCAGGGTTCCTACGAGCAGTACTTC
>.|TRBJ1-1|TRBV7-9|.
CASSLPGGREAFF
TGTGCCAGCAGCCTCCCCGGTGGGCGAGAAGCTTTCTTT
>.|TRBJ1-5|TRBV9|.
CASSARTFNQPQHF
TGTGCCAGCAGCGCGCGGACATTCAATCAGCCCCAGCATTTT
>TRBD1|TRBJ2-7|TRBV19|.
CASSISAGGIYEQYF
TGTGCCAGTAGTATATCGGCAGGGGGAATCTACGAGCAGTACTTC
>TRBD1|TRBJ1-2|TRBV29-1|.
CSVMGFRGVIDYGYTF
TGCAGCGTTATGGGTTTCAGGGGGGTTATAGACTATGGCTACACCTTC
>.|TRBJ2-5|TRBV6-6|.
CASSYGGAETQYF
TGTGCCAGCAGTTACGGGGGGGCCGAGACCCAGTACTTC
>.|TRBJ2-1|TRBV21-1|.
CASSKNKGGYNEQFF
TGTGCCAGCAGCAAAAACAAGGGAGGCTACAATGAGCAGTTCTTC
>.|TRBJ1-2|TRBV6-1|.
CASTYQRGADYGYTF
TGTGCCAGCACGTATCAAAGGGGGGCTGACTATGGCTACACCTTC
>.|TRBJ1-6|TRBV16|.
CASSQKLWALHF
TGTGCCAGCAGCCAAAAGTTGTGGGCCCTCCACTTT
>.|TRBJ2-5|TRBV4-3|.
CASSQDYGAETQYF
TGCGCCAGCAGCCAAGATTATGGGGCAGAGACCCAGTACTTC
>.|TRBJ2-1|TRBV5-1|.
CASSLEYNEQFF
TGCGCCAGCAGCTTGGAGTACAATGAGCAGTTCTTC
>.|TRBJ1-1|TRBV4-3|.
CASSQEAGLSTEAFF
TGCGCCAGCAGCCAAGAGGCGGGGTTGAGCACTGAAGCTTTCTTT
>TRBD1|TRBJ2-7|TRBV4-3|.
CASSQEAGGYYEQYF
TGCGCCAGCAGCCAAGAAGCAGGGGGCTACTACGAGCAGTACTTC